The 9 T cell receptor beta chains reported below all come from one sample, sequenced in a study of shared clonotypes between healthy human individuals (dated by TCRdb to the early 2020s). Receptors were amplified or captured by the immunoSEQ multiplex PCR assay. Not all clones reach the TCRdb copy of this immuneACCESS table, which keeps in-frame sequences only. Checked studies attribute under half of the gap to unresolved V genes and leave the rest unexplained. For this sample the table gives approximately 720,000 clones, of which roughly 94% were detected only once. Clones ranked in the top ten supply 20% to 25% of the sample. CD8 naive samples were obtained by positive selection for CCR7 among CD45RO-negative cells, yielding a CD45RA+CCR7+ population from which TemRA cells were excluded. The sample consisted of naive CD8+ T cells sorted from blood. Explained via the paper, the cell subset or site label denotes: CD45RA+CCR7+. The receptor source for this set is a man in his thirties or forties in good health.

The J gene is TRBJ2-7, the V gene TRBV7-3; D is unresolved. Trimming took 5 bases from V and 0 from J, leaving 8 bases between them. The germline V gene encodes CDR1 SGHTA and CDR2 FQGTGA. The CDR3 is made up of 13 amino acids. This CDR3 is CASSEEASYEQYF. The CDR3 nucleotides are TGTGCCAGCAGCGAGGAAGCCTCCTACGAGCAGTACTTC.

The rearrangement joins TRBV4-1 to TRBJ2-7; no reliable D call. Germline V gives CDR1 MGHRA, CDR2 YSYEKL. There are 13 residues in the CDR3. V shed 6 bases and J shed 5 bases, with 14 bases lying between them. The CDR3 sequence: CASSEIGRHEQYF. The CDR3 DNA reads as TGCGCCAGCAGTGAGATAGGCCGCCACGAGCAGTACTTC.

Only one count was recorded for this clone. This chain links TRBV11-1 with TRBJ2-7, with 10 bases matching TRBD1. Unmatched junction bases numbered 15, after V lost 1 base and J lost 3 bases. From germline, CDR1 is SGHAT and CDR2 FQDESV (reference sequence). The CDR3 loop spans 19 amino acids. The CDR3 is CASSLDHRGAGTGDYEQYF. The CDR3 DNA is TGTGCCAGCAGCTTAGATCATCGCGGTGCTGGGACAGGGGACTACGAGCAGTACTTC. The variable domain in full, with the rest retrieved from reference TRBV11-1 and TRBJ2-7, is EAEVAQSPRYKITEKSQAVAFWCDPISGHATLYWYRQILGQGPELLVQFQDESVVDDSQLPKDRFSAERLKGVDSTLKIQPAELGDSAMYLCASSLDHRGAGTGDYEQYFGPGTRLTVT.

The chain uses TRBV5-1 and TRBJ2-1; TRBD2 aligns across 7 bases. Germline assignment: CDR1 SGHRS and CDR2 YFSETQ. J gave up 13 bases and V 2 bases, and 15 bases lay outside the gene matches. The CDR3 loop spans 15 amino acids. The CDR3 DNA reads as TGCGCCAGCAGCTTAGAGGGCGGGAGACAGTTTGGACAGTTCTTC. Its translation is CASSLEGGRQFGQFF.

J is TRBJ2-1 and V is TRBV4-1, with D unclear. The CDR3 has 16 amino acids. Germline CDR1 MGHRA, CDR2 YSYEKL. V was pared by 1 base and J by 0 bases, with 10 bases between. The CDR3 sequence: CASSQVSVSSYNEQFF. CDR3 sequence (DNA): TGCGCCAGCAGCCAAGTGTCGGTAAGCTCCTACAATGAGCAGTTCTTC.

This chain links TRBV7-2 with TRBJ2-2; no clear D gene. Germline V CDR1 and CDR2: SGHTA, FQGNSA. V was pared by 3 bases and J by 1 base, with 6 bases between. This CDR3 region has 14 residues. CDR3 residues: CASSLGKNTGELFF. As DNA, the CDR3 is TGTGCCAGCAGCTTGGGGAAGAACACCGGGGAGCTGTTTTTT. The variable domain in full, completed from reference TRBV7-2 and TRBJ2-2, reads GAGVSQSPSNKVTEKGKDVELRCDPISGHTALYWYRQSLGQGLEFLIYFQGNSAPDKSGLPSDRFSAERTGGSVSTLTIQRTQQEDSAVYLCASSLGKNTGELFFGEGSRLTVL.

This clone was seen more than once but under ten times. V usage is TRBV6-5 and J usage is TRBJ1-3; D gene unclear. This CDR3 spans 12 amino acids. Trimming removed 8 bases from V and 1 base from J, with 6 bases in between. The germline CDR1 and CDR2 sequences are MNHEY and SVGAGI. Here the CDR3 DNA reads TGTGCCAGCGGCAATTCTGGAAACACCATATATTTT. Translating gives CASGNSGNTIYF.

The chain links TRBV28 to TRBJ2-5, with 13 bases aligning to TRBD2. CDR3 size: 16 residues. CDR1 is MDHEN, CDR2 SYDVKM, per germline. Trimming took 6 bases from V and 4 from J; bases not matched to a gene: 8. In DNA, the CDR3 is TGTGCCAGCAGCCCCGGACTAGCGGGAGATGGAGAGACCCAGTACTTC. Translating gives CASSPGLAGDGETQYF.

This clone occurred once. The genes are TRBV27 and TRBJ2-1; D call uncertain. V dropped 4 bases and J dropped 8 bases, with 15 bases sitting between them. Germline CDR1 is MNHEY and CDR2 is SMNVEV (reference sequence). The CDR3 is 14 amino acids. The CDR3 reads CASSSLDRPDEQFF. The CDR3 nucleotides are TGTGCCAGCAGTTCCCTGGATAGGCCGGATGAGCAGTTCTTC.